Below, one T cell receptor (beta chain) is given with its context. As handled by the study authors: Quantification of nucleated cells was approximated via reference gene primer amplification. The repertoire was sequenced with immunoSEQ multiplex PCR; TCRdb's copy has only in-frame clones and lacks some. V, J and clone size are taken as reported in that table, and D and trimming were inferred from the DNA itself. Altogether some 300,000 clones are present, roughly 86% being singletons, with the ten largest covering less than 3.5%. The sample originates from a study of blood T cell repertoires in COVID-19. Clinical histories supplied by participants themselves formed the basis of cohort assignment. Exposed enrollees had met someone with a PCR-confirmed or clinician-diagnosed COVID-19 case at some point within the 2 weeks before study entry. The CDR3 covers 19 residues. Losses at the gene ends were 5 bases for V and 0 bases for J; bases not matched to a gene: 12. Germline V gene data show CDR1 as SGHAT and CDR2 as FQNNGV.

The sequenced sample consisted of PBMCs or T cells enriched from blood (not recorded which). V usage is TRBV11-2 and J usage is TRBJ2-4, with TRBD2 matching over 11 bases. The sequence derives from a woman aged 45-65 years who had been exposed to COVID-19. CDR3 residues: CASSVRTSGFSLAKNIQYF. The CDR3 bases are TGTGCCAGCAGCGTCCGGACTAGCGGGTTCTCCCTAGCCAAAAACATTCAGTACTTC.